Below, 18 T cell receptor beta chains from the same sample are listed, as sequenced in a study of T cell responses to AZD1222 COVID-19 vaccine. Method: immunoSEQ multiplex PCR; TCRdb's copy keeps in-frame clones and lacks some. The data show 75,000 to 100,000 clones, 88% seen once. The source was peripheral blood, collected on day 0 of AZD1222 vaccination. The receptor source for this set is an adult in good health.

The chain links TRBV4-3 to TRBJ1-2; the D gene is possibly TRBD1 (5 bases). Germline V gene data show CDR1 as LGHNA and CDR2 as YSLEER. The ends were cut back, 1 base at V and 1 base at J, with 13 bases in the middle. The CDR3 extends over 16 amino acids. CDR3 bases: TGCGCCAGCAGCCAAGGCCGGGGCAGGGATAACTATGGCTACACCTTC. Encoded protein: CASSQGRGRDNYGYTF.

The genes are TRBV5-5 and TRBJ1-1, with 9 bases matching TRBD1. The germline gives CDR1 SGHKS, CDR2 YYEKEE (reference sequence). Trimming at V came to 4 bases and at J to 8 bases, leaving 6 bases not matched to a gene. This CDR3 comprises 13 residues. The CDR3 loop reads CASSRIGTGEAFF. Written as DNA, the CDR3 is TGTGCCAGCAGCCGAATAGGGACAGGGGAAGCTTTCTTT. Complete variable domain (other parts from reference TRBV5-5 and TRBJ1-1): DAGVTQSPTHLIKTRGQQVTLRCSPISGHKSVSWYQQVLGQGPQFIFQYYEKEERGRGNFPDRFSARQFPNYSSELNVNALLLGDSALYLCASSRIGTGEAFFGQGTRLTVV.

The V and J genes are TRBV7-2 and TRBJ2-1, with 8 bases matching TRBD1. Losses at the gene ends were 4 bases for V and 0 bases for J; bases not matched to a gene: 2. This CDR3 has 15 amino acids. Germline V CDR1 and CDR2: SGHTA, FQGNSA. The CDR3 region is CASSSTGVSYNEQFF. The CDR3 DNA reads TGTGCCAGCAGCTCGACAGGGGTCTCCTACAATGAGCAGTTCTTC.

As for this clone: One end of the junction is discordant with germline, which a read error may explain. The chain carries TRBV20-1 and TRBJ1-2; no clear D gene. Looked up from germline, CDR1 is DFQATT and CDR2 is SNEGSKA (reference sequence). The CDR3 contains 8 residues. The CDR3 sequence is CSAREDLF. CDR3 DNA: TGCAGTGCTAGAGAGGATCTCTTC.

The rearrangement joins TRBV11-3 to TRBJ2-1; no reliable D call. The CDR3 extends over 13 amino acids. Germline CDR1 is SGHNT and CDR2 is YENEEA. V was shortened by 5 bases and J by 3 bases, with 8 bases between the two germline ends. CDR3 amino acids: CASSARSYNEQFF. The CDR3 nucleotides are TGTGCCAGCAGCGCCCGAAGCTACAATGAGCAGTTCTTC.

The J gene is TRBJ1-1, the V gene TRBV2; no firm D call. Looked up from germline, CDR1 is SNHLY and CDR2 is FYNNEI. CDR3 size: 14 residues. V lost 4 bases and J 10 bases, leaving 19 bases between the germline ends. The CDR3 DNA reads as TGTGCCAGCAGTGGAGGGCAAGGTCCCCCGAGAGCTTTCTTT. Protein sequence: CASSGGQGPPRAFF. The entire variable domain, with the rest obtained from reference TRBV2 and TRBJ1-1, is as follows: EPEVTQTPSHQVTQMGQEVILRCVPISNHLYFYWYRQILGQKVEFLVSFYNNEISEKSEIFDDQFSVERPDGSNFTLKIRSTKLEDSAMYFCASSGGQGPPRAFFGQGTRLTVV.

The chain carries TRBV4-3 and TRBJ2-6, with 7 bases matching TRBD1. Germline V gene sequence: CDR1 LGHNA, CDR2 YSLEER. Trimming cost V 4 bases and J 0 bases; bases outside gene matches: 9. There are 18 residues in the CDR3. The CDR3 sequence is CASSPHRGAASGANVLTF. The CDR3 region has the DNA TGCGCCAGCAGCCCGCACAGGGGAGCGGCCTCTGGGGCCAACGTCCTGACTTTC.

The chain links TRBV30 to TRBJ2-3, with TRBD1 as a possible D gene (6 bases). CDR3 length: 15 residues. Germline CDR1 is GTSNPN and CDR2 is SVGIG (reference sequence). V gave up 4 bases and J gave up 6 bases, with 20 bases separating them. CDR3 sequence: CAWNVGRGEGDTQYF. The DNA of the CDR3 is TGTGCCTGGAATGTTGGCAGGGGAGAAGGCGATACGCAGTATTTT.

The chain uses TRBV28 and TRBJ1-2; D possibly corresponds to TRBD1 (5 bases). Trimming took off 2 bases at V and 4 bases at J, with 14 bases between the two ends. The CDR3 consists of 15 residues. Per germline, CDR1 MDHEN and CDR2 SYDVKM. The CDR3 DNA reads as TGTGCCAGCAGTTTACCAGGGTTATTCGGCTATGGCTACACCTTC. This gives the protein CASSLPGLFGYGYTF.

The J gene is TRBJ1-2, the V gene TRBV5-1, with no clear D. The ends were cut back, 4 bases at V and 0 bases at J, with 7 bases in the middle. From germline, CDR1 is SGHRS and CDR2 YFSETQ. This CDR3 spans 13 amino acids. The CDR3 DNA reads TGCGCCAGCAGCGAGGTAGCTAACTATGGCTACACCTTC. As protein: CASSEVANYGYTF.

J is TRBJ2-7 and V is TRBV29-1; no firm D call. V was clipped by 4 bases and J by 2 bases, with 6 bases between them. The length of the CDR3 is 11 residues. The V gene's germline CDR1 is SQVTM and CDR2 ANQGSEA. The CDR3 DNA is TGCAGCGTTGCAGAGGCCTACGAGCAGTACTTC. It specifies CSVAEAYEQYF.

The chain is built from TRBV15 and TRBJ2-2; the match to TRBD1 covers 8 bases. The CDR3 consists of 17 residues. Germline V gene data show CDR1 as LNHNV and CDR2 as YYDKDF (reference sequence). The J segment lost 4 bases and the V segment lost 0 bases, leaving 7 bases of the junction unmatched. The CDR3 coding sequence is TGTGCCACCAGCAGAGATCTTGAGACAGGGGCCACCGGGGAGCTGTTTTTT. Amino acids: CATSRDLETGATGELFF.

CDR3 in amino acids: CASSLKTGLYEQYF. CDR3 bases: TGTGCCAGCAGCTTAAAGACAGGGCTTTACGAGCAGTACTTC. The chain combines TRBV7-9 with TRBJ2-7, with TRBD1 identical over 7 bases. With 2 bases clipped from V and 4 bases from J, the junction kept 5 bases outside the gene matches. The CDR3 loop spans 14 amino acids. Germline V CDR1 and CDR2: SEHNR, FQNEAQ (reference sequence). Drawing the rest from reference TRBV7-9 and TRBJ2-7, the complete variable domain is DTGVSQNPRHKITKRGQNVTFRCDPISEHNRLYWYRQTLGQGPEFLTYFQNEAQLEKSRLLSDRFSAERPKGSFSTLEIQRTEQGDSAMYLCASSLKTGLYEQYFGPGTRLTVT.

The CDR3 DNA reads TGTGCCAGCAGTGAGGGGCCGAGCTCCTACGAGCAGTACTTC. Residues: CASSEGPSSYEQYF. The gene calls are TRBV2 and TRBJ2-7; possible D gene TRBD1, 5 bases. CDR1 is SNHLY and CDR2 is FYNNEI in the germline V gene. The CDR3 sequence is 14 residues long. V dropped 3 bases and J dropped 0 bases, with 9 bases sitting between them. Variable domain in full (rest from reference TRBV2 and TRBJ2-7): EPEVTQTPSHQVTQMGQEVILRCVPISNHLYFYWYRQILGQKVEFLVSFYNNEISEKSEIFDDQFSVERPDGSNFTLKIRSTKLEDSAMYFCASSEGPSSYEQYFGPGTRLTVT.

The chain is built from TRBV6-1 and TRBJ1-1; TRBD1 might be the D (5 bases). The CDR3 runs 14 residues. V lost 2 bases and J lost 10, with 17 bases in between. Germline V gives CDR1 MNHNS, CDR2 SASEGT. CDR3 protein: CASSELWGGNGAFF. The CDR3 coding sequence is TGTGCCAGCAGTGAATTGTGGGGGGGAAACGGAGCTTTCTTT.

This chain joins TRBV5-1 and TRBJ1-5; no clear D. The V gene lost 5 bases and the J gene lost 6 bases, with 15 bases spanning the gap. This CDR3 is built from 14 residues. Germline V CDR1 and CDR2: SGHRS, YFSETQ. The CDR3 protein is CASSLLGDGQPQHF. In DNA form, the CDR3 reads TGCGCCAGCAGTCTTTTGGGCGATGGTCAGCCCCAGCATTTT.

This chain's CDR3 is CASSIMTGGGYGYTF. As DNA, the CDR3 is TGTGCCAGTAGTATAATGACAGGGGGCGGCTATGGCTACACCTTC. The chain is built from TRBV19 and TRBJ1-2, with TRBD1 matching over 10 bases. Germline loops: CDR1 LNHDA, CDR2 SQIVND (reference sequence). Germline trimming cut 2 bases from V and 4 bases from J; bases unmatched to any gene: 4. This CDR3 comprises 15 residues.

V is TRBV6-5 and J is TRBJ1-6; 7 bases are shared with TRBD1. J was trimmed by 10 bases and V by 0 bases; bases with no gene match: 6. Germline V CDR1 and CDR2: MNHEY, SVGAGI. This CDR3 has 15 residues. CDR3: CASSYSTGWDSPLHF. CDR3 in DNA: TGTGCCAGCAGTTACTCGACAGGGTGGGACTCACCCCTCCACTTT.